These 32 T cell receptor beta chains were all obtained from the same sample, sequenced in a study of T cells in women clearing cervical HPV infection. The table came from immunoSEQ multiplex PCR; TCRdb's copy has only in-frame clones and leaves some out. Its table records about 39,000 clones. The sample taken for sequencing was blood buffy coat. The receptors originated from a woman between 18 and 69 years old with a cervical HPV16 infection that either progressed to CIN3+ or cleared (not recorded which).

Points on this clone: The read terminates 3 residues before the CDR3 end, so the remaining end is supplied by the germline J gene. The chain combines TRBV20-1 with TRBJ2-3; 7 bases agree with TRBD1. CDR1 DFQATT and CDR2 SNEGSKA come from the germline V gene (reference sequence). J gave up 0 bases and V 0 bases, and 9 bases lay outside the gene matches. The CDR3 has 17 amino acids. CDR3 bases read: TGCAGTGCTAGAGATGCCCAAAGGACAGGTAGCACAGATACG. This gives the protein CSARDAQRTGSTDT. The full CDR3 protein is CSARDAQRTGSTDTQYF.

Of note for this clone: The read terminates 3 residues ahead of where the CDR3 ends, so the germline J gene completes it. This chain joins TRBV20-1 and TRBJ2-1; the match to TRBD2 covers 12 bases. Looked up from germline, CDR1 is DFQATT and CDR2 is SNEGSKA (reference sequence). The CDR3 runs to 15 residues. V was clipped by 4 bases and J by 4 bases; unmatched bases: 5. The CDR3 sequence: CSAILAGGPYNEQFF. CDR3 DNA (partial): TGCAGTGCTATCCTAGCGGGGGGGCCTTACAATGAG.

The CDR3: CASSLGDSRINEQFF. The CDR3 bases that were read are TGTGCCAGCAGCTTAGGCGACTCCCGGATTAATGAG. The chain carries TRBV7-8 and TRBJ2-1, with D hard to call. The CDR3 end is not reached by the read, which stops 3 residues before it; the germline J gene fills it in. The CDR3 extends over 15 amino acids. V lost 1 base and J lost 7, with 14 bases in between. CDR1 SGHVS and CDR2 FQNEAQ come from the germline V gene.

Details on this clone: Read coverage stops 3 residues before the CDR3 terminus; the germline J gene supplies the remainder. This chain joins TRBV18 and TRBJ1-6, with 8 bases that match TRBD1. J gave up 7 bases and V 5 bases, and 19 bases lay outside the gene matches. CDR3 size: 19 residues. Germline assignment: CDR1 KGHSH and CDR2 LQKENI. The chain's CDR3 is CASSADVGSRTGQNSPLHF. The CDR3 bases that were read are TGTGCCAGCTCAGCAGACGTGGGCAGCCGGACAGGGCAGAATTCACCC.

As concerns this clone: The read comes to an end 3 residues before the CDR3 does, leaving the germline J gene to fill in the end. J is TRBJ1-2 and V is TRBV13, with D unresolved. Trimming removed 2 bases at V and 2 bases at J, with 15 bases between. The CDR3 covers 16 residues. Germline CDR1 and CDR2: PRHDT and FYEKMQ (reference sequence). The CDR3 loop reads CASSLHSRSRNYGYTF. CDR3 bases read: TGTGCCAGCAGCTTACACAGTAGGTCCCGGAACTATGGC.

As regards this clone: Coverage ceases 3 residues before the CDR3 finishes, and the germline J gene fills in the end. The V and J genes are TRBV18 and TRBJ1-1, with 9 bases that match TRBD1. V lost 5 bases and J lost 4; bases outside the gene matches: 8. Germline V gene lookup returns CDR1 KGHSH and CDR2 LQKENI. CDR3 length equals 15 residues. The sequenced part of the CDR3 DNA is TGTGCCAGCTCAACTTCGGGACAGGGCGGCACTGAA. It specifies CASSTSGQGGTE. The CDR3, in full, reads CASSTSGQGGTEAFF. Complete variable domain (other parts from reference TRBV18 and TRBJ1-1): NAGVMQNPRHLVRRRGQEARLRCSPMKGHSHVYWYRQLPEEGLKFMVYLQKENIIDESGMPKERFSAEFPKEGPSILRIQQVVRGDSAAYFCASSTSGQGGTEAFFGQGTRLTVV.

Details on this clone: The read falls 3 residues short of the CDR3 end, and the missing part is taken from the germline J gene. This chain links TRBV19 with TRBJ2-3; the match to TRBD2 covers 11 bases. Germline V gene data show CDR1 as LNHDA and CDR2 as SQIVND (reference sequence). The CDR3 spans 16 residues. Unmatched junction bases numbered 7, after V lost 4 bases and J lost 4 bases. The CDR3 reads CASSTLAGGRADTQYF. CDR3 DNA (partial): TGTGCCAGTAGTACCTTAGCGGGGGGGCGGGCAGATACG. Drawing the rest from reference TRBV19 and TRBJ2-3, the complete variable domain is DGGITQSPKYLFRKEGQNVTLSCEQNLNHDAMYWYRQDPGQGLRLIYYSQIVNDFQKGDIAEGYSVSREKKESFPLTVTSAQKNPTAFYLCASSTLAGGRADTQYFGPGTRLTVL.

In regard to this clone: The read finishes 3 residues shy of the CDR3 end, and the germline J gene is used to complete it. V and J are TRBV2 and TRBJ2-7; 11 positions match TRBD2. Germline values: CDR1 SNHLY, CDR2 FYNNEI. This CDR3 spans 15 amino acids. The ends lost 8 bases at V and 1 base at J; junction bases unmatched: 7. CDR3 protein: CASVAGTSGSYEQYF. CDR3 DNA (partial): TGTGCCAGCGTCGCCGGGACTAGCGGATCCTACGAG.

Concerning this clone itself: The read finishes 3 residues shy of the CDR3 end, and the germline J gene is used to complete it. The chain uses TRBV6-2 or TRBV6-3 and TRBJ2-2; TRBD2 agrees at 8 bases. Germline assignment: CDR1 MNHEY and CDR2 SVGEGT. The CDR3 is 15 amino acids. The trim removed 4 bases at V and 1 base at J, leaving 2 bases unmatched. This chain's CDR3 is CASSSGGMNTGELFF. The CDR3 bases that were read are TGTGCCAGCAGTTCGGGGGGGATGAACACCGGGGAG.

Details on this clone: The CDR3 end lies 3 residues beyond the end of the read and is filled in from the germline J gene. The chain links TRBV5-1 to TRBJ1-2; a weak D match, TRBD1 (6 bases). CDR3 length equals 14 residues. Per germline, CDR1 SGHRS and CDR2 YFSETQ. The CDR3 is CASSLEQGGQGYTF. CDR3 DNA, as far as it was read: TGCGCCAGCAGCTTGGAACAGGGAGGTCAAGGC.

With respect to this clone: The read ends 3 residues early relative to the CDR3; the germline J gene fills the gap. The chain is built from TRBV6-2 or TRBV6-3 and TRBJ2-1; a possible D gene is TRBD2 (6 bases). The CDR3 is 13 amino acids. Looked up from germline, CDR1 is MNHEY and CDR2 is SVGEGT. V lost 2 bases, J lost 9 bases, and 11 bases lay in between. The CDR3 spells CASSYRDSGEQFF. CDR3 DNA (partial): TGTGCCAGCAGTTACCGGGACTCGGGTGAG.

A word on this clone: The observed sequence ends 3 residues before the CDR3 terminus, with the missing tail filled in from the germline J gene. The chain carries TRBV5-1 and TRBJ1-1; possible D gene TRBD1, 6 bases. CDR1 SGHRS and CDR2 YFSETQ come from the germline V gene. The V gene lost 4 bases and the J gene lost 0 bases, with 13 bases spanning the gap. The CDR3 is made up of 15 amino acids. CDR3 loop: CASSLRTAMNTEAFF. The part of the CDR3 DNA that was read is TGCGCCAGCAGCCTTCGGACAGCTATGAACACTGAA.

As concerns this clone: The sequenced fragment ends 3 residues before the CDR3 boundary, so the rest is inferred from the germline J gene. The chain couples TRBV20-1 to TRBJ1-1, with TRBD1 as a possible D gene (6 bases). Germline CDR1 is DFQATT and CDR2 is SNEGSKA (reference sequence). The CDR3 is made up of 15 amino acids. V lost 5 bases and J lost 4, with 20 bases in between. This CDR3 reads CSAPRRIQGRTEAFF. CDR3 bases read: TGCAGTGCTCCACGACGGATACAGGGACGCACTGAA.

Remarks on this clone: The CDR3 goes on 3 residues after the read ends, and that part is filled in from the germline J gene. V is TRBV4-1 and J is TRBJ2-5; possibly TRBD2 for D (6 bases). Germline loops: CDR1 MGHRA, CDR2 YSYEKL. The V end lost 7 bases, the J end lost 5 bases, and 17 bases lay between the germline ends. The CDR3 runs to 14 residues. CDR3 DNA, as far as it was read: TGCGCCAGCAAGGGGCATGGTGGAGGGGAGACC. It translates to CASKGHGGGET. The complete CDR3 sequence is CASKGHGGGETQYF.

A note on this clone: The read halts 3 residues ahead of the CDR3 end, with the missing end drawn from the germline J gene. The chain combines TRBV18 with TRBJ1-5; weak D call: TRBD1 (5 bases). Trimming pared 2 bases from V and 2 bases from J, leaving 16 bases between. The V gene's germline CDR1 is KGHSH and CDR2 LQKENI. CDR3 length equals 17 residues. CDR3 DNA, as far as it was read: TGTGCCAGCTCACCAGAAGGGGCCAGCCTGGGCAATCAGCCC. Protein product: CASSPEGASLGNQP. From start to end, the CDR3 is CASSPEGASLGNQPQHF. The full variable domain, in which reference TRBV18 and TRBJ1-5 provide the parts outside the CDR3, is NAGVMQNPRHLVRRRGQEARLRCSPMKGHSHVYWYRQLPEEGLKFMVYLQKENIIDESGMPKERFSAEFPKEGPSILRIQQVVRGDSAAYFCASSPEGASLGNQPQHFGDGTRLSIL.

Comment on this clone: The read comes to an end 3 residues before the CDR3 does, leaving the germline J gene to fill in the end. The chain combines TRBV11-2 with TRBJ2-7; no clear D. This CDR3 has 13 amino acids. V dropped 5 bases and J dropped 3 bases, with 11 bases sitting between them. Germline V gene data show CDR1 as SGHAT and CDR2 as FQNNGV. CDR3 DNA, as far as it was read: TGTGCCAGCAGCGCAATGGCAGTCTACGAG. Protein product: CASSAMAVYE. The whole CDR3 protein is CASSAMAVYEQYF. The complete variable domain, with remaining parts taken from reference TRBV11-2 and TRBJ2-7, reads EAGVAQSPRYKIIEKRQSVAFWCNPISGHATLYWYQQILGQGPKLLIQFQNNGVVDDSQLPKDRFSAERLKGVDSTLKIQPAKLEDSAVYLCASSAMAVYEQYFGPGTRLTVT.

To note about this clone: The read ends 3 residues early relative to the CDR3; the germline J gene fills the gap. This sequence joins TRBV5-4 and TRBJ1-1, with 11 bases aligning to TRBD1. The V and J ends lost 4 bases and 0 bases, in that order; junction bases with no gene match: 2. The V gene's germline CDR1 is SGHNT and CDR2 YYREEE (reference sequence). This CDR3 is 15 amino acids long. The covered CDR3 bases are TGTGCCAGCAGCGGGGGACAGGGGGTGAACACTGAA. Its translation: CASSGGQGVNTE. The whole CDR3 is CASSGGQGVNTEAFF.

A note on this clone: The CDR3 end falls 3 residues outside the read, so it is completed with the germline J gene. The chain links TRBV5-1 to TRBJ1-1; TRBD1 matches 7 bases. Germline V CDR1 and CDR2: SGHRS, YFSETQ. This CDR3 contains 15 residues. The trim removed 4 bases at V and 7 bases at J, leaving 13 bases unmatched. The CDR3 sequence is CASSPTTGVIREAFF. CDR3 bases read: TGCGCCAGCAGCCCCACAACAGGGGTAATTCGTGAA.

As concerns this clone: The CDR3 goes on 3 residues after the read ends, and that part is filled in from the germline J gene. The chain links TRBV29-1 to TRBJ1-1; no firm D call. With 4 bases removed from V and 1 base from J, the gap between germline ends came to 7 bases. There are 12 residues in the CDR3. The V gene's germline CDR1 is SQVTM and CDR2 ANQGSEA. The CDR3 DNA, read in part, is TGCAGCGTTGTCGGCGGGAACACTGAA. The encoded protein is CSVVGGNTE. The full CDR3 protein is CSVVGGNTEAFF.

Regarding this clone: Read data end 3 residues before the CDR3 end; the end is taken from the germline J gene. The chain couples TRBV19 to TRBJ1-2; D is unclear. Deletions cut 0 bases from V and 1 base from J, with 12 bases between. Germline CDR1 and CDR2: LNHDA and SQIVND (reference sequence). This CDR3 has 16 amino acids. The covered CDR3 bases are TGTGCCAGTAGTATAGACGGCCAGGAGGGTAACTATGGC. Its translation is CASSIDGQEGNYG. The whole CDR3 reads CASSIDGQEGNYGYTF.

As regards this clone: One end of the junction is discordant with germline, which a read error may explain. The CDR3 loop reads CASSQGDSHEQYF. CDR3 DNA (partial): TGTGCCAGCTCCCAGGGGGACTCCCACGAG. The rearrangement joins TRBV28 to TRBJ2-7; perhaps TRBD1 as D (7 bases). Read data end 3 residues before the CDR3 end; the end is taken from the germline J gene. The CDR3 runs to 13 residues. Germline assignment: CDR1 MDHEN and CDR2 SYDVKM.

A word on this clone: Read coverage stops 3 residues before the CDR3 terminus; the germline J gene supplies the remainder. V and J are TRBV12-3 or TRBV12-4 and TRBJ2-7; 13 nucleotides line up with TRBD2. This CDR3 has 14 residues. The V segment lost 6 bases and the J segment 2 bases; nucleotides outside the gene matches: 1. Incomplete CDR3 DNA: TGTGCCAGCAGGACTAGCGGGGGGACCTACGAG. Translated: CASRTSGGTYE. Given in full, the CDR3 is CASRTSGGTYEQYF.

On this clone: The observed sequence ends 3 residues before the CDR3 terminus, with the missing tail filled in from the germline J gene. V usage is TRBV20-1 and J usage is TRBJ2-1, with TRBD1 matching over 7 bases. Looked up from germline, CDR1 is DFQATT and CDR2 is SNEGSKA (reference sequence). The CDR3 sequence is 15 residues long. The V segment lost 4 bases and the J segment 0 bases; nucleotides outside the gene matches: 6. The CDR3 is CSANPGQHSYNEQFF. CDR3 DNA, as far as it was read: TGCAGTGCTAACCCGGGACAGCACTCCTACAATGAG.

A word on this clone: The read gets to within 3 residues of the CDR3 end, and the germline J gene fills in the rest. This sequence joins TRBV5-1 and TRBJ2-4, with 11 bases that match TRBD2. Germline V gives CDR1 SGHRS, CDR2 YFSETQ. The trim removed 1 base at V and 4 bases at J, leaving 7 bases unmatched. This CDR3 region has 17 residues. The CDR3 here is CASSLLTSGGLKNIQYF. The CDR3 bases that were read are TGCGCCAGCAGCTTGTTAACTAGCGGGGGCCTAAAAAACATT.

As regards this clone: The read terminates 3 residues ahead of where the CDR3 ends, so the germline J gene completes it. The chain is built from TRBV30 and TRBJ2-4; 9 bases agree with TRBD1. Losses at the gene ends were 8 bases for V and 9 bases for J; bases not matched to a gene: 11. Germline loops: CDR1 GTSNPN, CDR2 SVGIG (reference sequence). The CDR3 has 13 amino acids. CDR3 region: CARRDRQGGIQYF. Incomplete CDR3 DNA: TGTGCCCGCAGGGACCGACAGGGGGGCATT.

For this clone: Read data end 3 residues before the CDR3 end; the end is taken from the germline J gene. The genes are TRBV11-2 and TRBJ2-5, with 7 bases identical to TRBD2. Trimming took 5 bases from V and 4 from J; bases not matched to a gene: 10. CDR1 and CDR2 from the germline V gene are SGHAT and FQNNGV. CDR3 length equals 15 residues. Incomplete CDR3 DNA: TGTGCCAGCAGCCCACTCGGGGGGTCGGGAGAGACC. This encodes CASSPLGGSGET. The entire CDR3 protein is CASSPLGGSGETQYF.

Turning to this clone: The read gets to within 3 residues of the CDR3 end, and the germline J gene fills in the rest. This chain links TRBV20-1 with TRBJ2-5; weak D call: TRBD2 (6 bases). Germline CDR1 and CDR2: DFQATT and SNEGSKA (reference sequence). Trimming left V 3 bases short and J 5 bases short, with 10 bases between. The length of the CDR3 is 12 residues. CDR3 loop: CSARPLAETQYF. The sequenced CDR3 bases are TGCAGTGCTAGGCCGCTAGCGGAGACC.

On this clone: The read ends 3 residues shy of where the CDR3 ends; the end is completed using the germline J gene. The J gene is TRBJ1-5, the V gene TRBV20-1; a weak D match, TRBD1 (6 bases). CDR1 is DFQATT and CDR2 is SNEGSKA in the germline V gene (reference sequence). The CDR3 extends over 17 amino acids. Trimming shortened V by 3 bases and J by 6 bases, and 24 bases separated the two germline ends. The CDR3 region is CSAREQGKEWSGQPQHF. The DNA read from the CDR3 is TGCAGTGCTAGGGAACAGGGAAAGGAGTGGAGTGGTCAGCCC.

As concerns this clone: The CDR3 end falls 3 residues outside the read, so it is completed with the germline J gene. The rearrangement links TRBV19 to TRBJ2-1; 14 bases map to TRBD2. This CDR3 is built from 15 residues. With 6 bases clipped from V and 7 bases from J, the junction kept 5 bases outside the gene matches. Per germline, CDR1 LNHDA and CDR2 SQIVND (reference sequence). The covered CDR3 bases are TGTGCCAGTAGGACTAGCGGGGGGGTTACGAATGAG. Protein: CASRTSGGVTNE. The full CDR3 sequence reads CASRTSGGVTNEQFF.

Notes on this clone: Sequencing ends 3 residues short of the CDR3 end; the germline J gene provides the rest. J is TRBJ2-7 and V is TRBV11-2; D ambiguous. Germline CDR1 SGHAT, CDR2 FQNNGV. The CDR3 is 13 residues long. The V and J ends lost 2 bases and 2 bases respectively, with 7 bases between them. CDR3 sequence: CASSLLQTYEQYF. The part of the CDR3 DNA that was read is TGTGCCAGCAGCTTACTTCAGACCTACGAG.

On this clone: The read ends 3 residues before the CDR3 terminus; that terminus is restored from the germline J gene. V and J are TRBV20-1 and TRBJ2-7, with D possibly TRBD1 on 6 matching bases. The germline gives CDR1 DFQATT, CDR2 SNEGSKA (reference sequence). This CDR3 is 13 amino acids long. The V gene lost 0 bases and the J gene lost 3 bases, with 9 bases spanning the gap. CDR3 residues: CSARDKGGYEQYF. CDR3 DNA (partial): TGCAGTGCTAGAGATAAAGGGGGCTACGAG.

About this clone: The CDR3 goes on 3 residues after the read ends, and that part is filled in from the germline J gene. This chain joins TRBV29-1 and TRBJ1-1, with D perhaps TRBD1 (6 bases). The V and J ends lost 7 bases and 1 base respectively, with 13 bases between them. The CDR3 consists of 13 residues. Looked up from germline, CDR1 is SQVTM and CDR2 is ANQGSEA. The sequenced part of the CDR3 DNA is TGCAGCGCTCGTACAGGGACGAACACTGAA. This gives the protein CSARTGTNTE. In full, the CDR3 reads CSARTGTNTEAFF.